The clone carrying this TCR beta chain is deemed medium-sized by its frequency. Its antigen is not identified. The observed sequence ends 3 residues before the CDR3 terminus, with the missing tail filled in from the germline J gene. The record originates from a study of Tregs in tolerant kidney transplant recipients. Related graft donors supplied nonmyeloablative bone marrow transplants, and mixed chimerism was transient. Unstimulated regulatory T cells (CD4+CD25+CD127-), CD4+CD25- non-regulatory cells, CD4 and CD8 cells were FACS-sorted from thawed PBMCs. Clones were read by immunoSEQ multiplex PCR, and TCRdb kept only the in-frame ones, dropping some. The sample holds some 22,000 clones. Germline lookup yields CDR1 SGHDT and CDR2 YYEEEE. The CDR3 length is 13 residues. Study outcomes and limitations: Tolerant patients' donor-specific Tregs expanded beyond overall Tregs, suggesting antigen-driven growth. Few patients were studied, so findings need validation in larger groups. Biological reproducibility was not directly addressed in this study.

The chain carries TRBV5-6 and TRBJ1-1, with a tentative D call TRBD1 (6 bases). The starting material was CD4+ T cells from blood (PBMCs), obtained 6 months after the transplant. This TCR derives from a human patient who received a combined kidney and bone marrow transplant. Some T cells may trace back to the graft donor. CDR3 DNA, as far as it was read: TGTGCCAGCAGCTTATGGGACACATCCGAA. Translated: CASSLWDTSE. The entire CDR3 sequence reads CASSLWDTSEAFF. Variable domain in full (rest from reference TRBV5-6 and TRBJ1-1): DAGVTQSPTHLIKTRGQQVTLRCSPKSGHDTVSWYQQALGQGPQFIFQYYEEEERQRGNFPDRFSGHQFPNYSSELNVNALLLGDSALYLCASSLWDTSEAFFGQGTRLTVV.